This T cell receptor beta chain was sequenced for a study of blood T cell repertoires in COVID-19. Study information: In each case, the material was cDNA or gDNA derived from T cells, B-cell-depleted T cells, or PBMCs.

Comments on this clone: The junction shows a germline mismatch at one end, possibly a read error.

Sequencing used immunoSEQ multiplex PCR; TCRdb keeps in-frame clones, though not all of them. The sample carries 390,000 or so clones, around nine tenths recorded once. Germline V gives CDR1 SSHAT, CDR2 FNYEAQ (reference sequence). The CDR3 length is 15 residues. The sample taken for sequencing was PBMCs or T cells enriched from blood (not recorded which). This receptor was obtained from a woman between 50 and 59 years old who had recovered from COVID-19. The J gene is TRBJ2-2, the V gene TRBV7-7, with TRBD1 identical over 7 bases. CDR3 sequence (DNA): TGTGCTAGCAGCCCACAGGGGAGAGGCACCGGGGAGCTGTTTTTT. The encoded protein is CASSPQGRGTGELFF.